These 25 T cell receptor beta chains came from one sample sequenced in a study of blood T cells in healthy people across ages. PCR was performed a second time for about 7 to 12 cycles using a sample-barcoded 5' primer and a J-beta primer mix. TCRdb called the 5' RACE reads again in MiXCR, with one record for every CDR3 protein. The sample comprises 550,000 to 750,000 distinct CDR3 sequences, under 25% of which are singletons, and 3% to 4.5% rests with the top ten. Specimen: blood. The receptors originated from a man between 65 and 85 years old in good health.

As concerns this clonotype: A much larger clone sits a single nucleotide away, making a read error possible. The V and J genes are TRBV10-2 and TRBJ1-5; 9 bases map to TRBD1. Per the germline V gene, CDR1 is WSHSY and CDR2 is SAAADI. The CDR3 has 13 amino acids. DNA for the CDR3: TGCGCCAGCAAGGGACAGGGCAATCAGCCCCTGCATTTT. It encodes CASKGQGNQPLHF.

The sample holds a few counts of this clonotype. This chain connects TRBV29-1 to TRBJ1-2; no clear D. Germline V gene data show CDR1 as SQVTM and CDR2 as ANQGSEA. The CDR3 contains 14 residues. V was pared by 6 bases and J by 0 bases, with 14 bases between. CDR3 coding DNA: TGCAGCGTCCTGACACCTATGGCTAACTATGGCTACACCTTC. Its protein is CSVLTPMANYGYTF.

This clonotype was observed at least ten times. DNA of the CDR3: TGTGCCACCAGCAGAGAGGACAGAAACTATGGCTACACCTTC. Protein: CATSREDRNYGYTF. The J gene is TRBJ1-2, the V gene TRBV15; D is perhaps TRBD1 (6 bases). Per germline, CDR1 LNHNV and CDR2 YYDKDF (reference sequence). Trimming shortened V by 0 bases and J by 2 bases, and 7 bases separated the two germline ends. The CDR3 loop spans 14 amino acids.

The chain uses TRBV20-1 and TRBJ2-5, with TRBD1 matching over 8 bases. The end of the DNA fits TRBJ2-7 better, so the J call may be wrong. CDR1 and CDR2 from the germline V gene are DFQATT and SNEGSKA (reference sequence). CDR3 length: 13 amino acids. The CDR3 protein is CSARGDRNYEQYF. In nucleotides, the CDR3 is TGCAGTGCTAGAGGGGACAGGAACTACGAGCAGTACTTC.

This chain links TRBV5-1 with TRBJ1-1; D unclear. The V end lost 3 bases, the J end lost 5 bases, and 14 bases lay between the germline ends. There are 14 residues in the CDR3. Looked up from germline, CDR1 is SGHRS and CDR2 is YFSETQ. Here the CDR3 DNA reads TGCGCCAGCAGCTCGGAGGGAAGGAGAACTGAAGCTTTCTTT. Its translation: CASSSEGRRTEAFF.

This clonotype turned up a few times. V usage is TRBV3-1 and J usage is TRBJ2-5; the D call may be TRBD1 or TRBD2 (5 bases each). Germline assignment: CDR1 LGHDT and CDR2 YNNKEL (reference sequence). The CDR3 runs to 12 residues. Between the trimmed V and J ends, which lost 2 bases and 9 bases, there was a span of 10 bases. The CDR3 protein is CASSQSRGAQYF. The CDR3 coding sequence is TGTGCCAGCAGCCAATCCCGAGGGGCCCAGTACTTC.

This clonotype turned up a few times. The rearrangement joins TRBV10-3 to TRBJ2-5; TRBD2 agrees at 7 bases. CDR1 and CDR2 (germline): ENHRY, SYGVKD. V lost 11 bases, J lost 7 bases, and 7 bases stayed unmatched. The CDR3 is 11 amino acids. The CDR3 protein is CAAGLEATQYF. The CDR3 DNA reads as TGTGCCGCCGGACTAGAGGCGACCCAGTACTTC.

This chain connects TRBV20-1 to TRBJ1-2; no firm D call. V gave up 3 bases and J gave up 1 base, with 9 bases separating them. CDR1 is DFQATT and CDR2 is SNEGSKA in the germline V gene (reference sequence). The CDR3 runs to 13 residues. The CDR3 is CSASSGINYGYTF. The CDR3 DNA reads TGCAGTGCTAGTTCTGGAATTAACTATGGCTACACCTTC.

This clonotype showed up just a few times. The chain carries TRBV6-4 and TRBJ2-1; D possibly corresponds to TRBD2 (6 bases). The CDR3 consists of 15 residues. Germline V lookup: CDR1 MRHNA, CDR2 SNTAGT. V lost 6 bases and J lost 0, with 12 bases in between. CDR3 sequence reads: CASSHTSNSYNEQFF. The CDR3 nucleotides are TGTGCCAGCAGCCACACTAGCAACTCCTACAATGAGCAGTTCTTC.

The rearrangement uses TRBV6-1 and TRBJ2-1, with 9 nucleotides matching TRBD2. CDR3 length equals 17 residues. V shed 3 bases and J 4 bases; nucleotides not matched to a gene: 10. CDR1 MNHNS and CDR2 SASEGT come from the germline V gene. CDR3 coding DNA: TGTGCCAGCAGTGAGGCGGGGGGGCACATCGATTACAATGAGCAGTTCTTC. Amino acids: CASSEAGGHIDYNEQFF.

This clonotype was detected a few times. The chain uses TRBV29-1 and TRBJ2-5; the D is unclear. The germline V gene has CDR1 SQVTM and CDR2 ANQGSEA. The CDR3 is 12 amino acids. V lost 4 bases and J lost 2, with 8 bases in between. As DNA, the CDR3 is TGCAGCGTTGGGGGTAATCAAGAGACCCAGTACTTC. It encodes CSVGGNQETQYF.

The rearrangement joins TRBV5-1 to TRBJ1-3; 7 nucleotides align to TRBD1. V lost 0 bases and J lost 0; bases outside the gene matches: 3. The CDR3 is 16 residues long. Looked up from germline, CDR1 is SGHRS and CDR2 is YFSETQ. The CDR3 reads CASSLGDSFSGNTIYF. For the CDR3, the DNA is TGCGCCAGCAGCTTGGGGGACAGCTTCTCTGGAAACACCATATATTTT.

This clonotype was seen more than once but under ten times. The chain employs TRBV20-1 and TRBJ2-1, with 11 bases that match TRBD2. The closer fit of TRBJ2-7 to the DNA end suggests the J call may be wrong. CDR3 length: 13 amino acids. CDR1 and CDR2 from the germline V gene are DFQATT and SNEGSKA (reference sequence). The CDR3 region has the DNA TGCAGTGCTACACTAGCGGGAGTCCACGAGCAGTACTTC. The encoded protein is CSATLAGVHEQYF.

This clonotype turned up a few times. The chain uses TRBV25-1 and TRBJ1-4; D is perhaps TRBD1 (5 bases). This CDR3 contains 15 residues. CDR1 and CDR2 (germline): MGHDK, SYGVNS. Trimming removed 3 bases at V and 8 bases at J, with 16 bases between. In DNA, the CDR3 is TGTGCCAGCAGTGACGAACTAGGGGCGGGGGAAAAACTGTTTTTT. Amino acids: CASSDELGAGEKLFF. Full variable domain (outside the CDR3, taken from reference TRBV25-1 and TRBJ1-4): EADIYQTPRYLVIGTGKKITLECSQTMGHDKMYWYQQDPGMELHLIHYSYGVNSTEKGDLSSESTVSRIRTEHFPLTLESARPSHTSQYLCASSDELGAGEKLFFGSGTQLSVL.

This chain joins TRBV7-3 and TRBJ2-1; 8 nucleotides agree with TRBD1. V dropped 4 bases and J dropped 8; count of bases not matched to a gene: 4. The germline V gene encodes CDR1 SGHTA and CDR2 FQGTGA. This CDR3 region has 13 residues. This CDR3 is CASSSDRGDEQFF. The CDR3 coding sequence is TGTGCCAGCAGCTCAGACAGGGGCGATGAGCAGTTCTTC.

This chain uses TRBV2 with TRBJ2-7, with 12 positions matching TRBD1. The germline V gene has CDR1 SNHLY and CDR2 FYNNEI. The CDR3 has 13 amino acids. V gave up 10 bases and J gave up 7 bases; unmatched junction bases: 8. The CDR3 nucleotides read TGTGCCATGACCCGGGACAGGGGGCAAGAGCAGTACTTC. Its translation is CAMTRDRGQEQYF.

This chain joins TRBV5-5 and TRBJ2-2; D not resolved. Germline V gene sequence: CDR1 SGHKS, CDR2 YYEKEE (reference sequence). V lost 6 bases and J 4 bases, leaving 13 bases between the germline ends. The CDR3 covers 14 residues. The CDR3 loop reads CASNPRYPTGELFF. CDR3 nucleotide sequence: TGTGCCAGCAACCCCAGATACCCCACCGGGGAGCTGTTTTTT.

This clonotype was seen many times. CDR3 loop: CASSYRDQESNEQFF. The CDR3 nucleotides read TGCGCCAGCAGCTACCGGGACCAAGAAAGCAATGAGCAGTTCTTC. This chain connects TRBV5-1 to TRBJ2-1; TRBD1 or TRBD2 may be the D gene (5 bases each). The CDR3 has 15 amino acids. V was trimmed by 3 bases and J by 6 bases, leaving 16 bases between them. Looked up from germline, CDR1 is SGHRS and CDR2 is YFSETQ.

The V call is TRBV18, the J call TRBJ2-7; possibly TRBD1 for D (6 bases). The CDR3 is 16 amino acids. Germline CDR1 is KGHSH and CDR2 is LQKENI. The V and J ends lost 0 bases and 2 bases respectively, with 14 bases between them. CDR3 amino acids: CASSPPGTGRPYEQYF. In DNA, the CDR3 is TGTGCCAGCTCACCACCTGGTACAGGGAGACCCTACGAGCAGTACTTC.

V gene TRBV7-8 combines with J gene TRBJ2-3; TRBD2 agrees at 11 bases. After removal of 6 bases from V and 4 bases from J, the junction contained 6 bases not matched to a gene. The CDR3 spans 15 residues. Germline CDR1 and CDR2: SGHVS and FQNEAQ. Here the CDR3 DNA reads TGTGCCAGCAGTTCTAGCGGGAGGCTCCCAGATACGCAGTATTTT. This codes for CASSSSGRLPDTQYF.

This clonotype was counted between two and nine times. V usage is TRBV12-3 or TRBV12-4 and J usage is TRBJ1-5, with no clear D. This CDR3 has 14 amino acids. Trimming removed 5 bases from V and 0 bases from J, with 8 bases in between. The CDR3 DNA reads TGTGCCAGCAGTCAACACAATAGCAATCAGCCCCAGCATTTT. Its protein is CASSQHNSNQPQHF.

This clonotype was found once. CDR3 in DNA: TGTGCCAGCAGCACGGGCGTCCCCTCTGTAGATACGCAGTATTTT. Translation: CASSTGVPSVDTQYF. The chain links TRBV9 to TRBJ2-3; D gene unclear. The CDR3 is made up of 15 amino acids. Germline V gene sequence: CDR1 SGDLS, CDR2 YYNGEE. Trimming took 4 bases from V and 5 from J, leaving 17 bases between them.

The J gene is TRBJ2-1, the V gene TRBV21-1; TRBD2 is the table's D call, not checked against the DNA. TRBV21-1 is listed as a pseudogene. The CDR3 extends over 18 amino acids. The CDR3 DNA is TGTGCCAGCAGCAATCCCGGGACTAGCGGGTCCTCCTACAATGAGCAGTTCTTC. Its protein product is CASSNPGTSGSSYNEQFF.

There are many counts of this clonotype. This rearrangement joins TRBV7-9 to TRBJ2-3, with D perhaps TRBD1 (6 bases). V was pared by 11 bases and J by 2 bases, with 14 bases between. This CDR3 is 13 amino acids long. Per germline, CDR1 SEHNR and CDR2 FQNEAQ (reference sequence). The CDR3 DNA reads TGTGCCTCATACGGGACAAACACAGATACGCAGTATTTT. Protein sequence: CASYGTNTDTQYF.

The sample holds a few counts of this clonotype. The chain has TRBV29-1 and TRBJ1-2; D remains ambiguous. The CDR3 has 11 residues. The V end lost 4 bases, the J end lost 8 bases, and 11 bases lay between the germline ends. Germline CDR1 is SQVTM and CDR2 is ANQGSEA. DNA for the CDR3: TGCAGCGTTGGGGATCTGGGCGGCTACACCTTC. This translates into CSVGDLGGYTF.